These 23 T cell receptor beta chains share one sample of origin, sequenced in a study of T cells in women clearing cervical HPV infection. This table comes from immunoSEQ multiplex PCR, and its TCRdb copy is limited to in-frame clones, with some not included. The sample data list tens of thousands of clones. The sequenced sample was blood buffy coat. All receptors come from a woman between 18 and 70 years old with a cervical HPV16 infection that either progressed to CIN3+ or cleared (not recorded which).

Concerning this clone: The CDR3 end is not reached by the read, which stops 3 residues before it; the germline J gene fills it in. The V and J genes are TRBV30 and TRBJ1-4, with 7 bases identical to TRBD1. CDR3 length equals 12 residues. The germline gives CDR1 GTSNPN, CDR2 SVGIG (reference sequence). The CDR3 DNA, read in part, is TGTGCCTGGCAGGGGGAAGGAGAGGAA. Encoded protein: CAWQGEGEE. Given in full, the CDR3 is CAWQGEGEELFF.

For this clone: The read ends 3 residues before the CDR3 terminus; that terminus is restored from the germline J gene. The rearrangement joins TRBV6-4 to TRBJ2-3; the match to TRBD1 covers 7 bases. The trim removed 3 bases at V and 5 bases at J, leaving 5 bases unmatched. The CDR3 runs 14 residues. Germline lookup yields CDR1 MRHNA and CDR2 SNTAGT. The sequenced part of the CDR3 DNA is TGTGCCAGCAGTGAGACAGGGCGAGTAGATACG. Protein sequence: CASSETGRVDT. The entire CDR3 sequence reads CASSETGRVDTQYF.

Note on this clone: The DNA ends 3 residues before the CDR3 does, and the rest of the CDR3 is filled in from the germline J gene. The genes are TRBV7-2 and TRBJ2-1; 7 positions match TRBD2. CDR3 length: 12 amino acids. CDR1 is SGHTA and CDR2 is FQGNSA in the germline V gene. V lost 5 bases, J lost 9 bases, and 4 bases stayed unmatched. CDR3 loop: CASSGTILEQFF. Partial CDR3 DNA: TGTGCCAGCAGCGGGACTATCCTTGAG.

Turning to this clone: The read finishes 3 residues shy of the CDR3 end, and the germline J gene is used to complete it. In the same sample, other DNA sequences code for this CDR3. The chain recombines TRBV5-6 with TRBJ1-3; unclear D gene. Germline lookup yields CDR1 SGHDT and CDR2 YYEEEE. Trimming shortened V by 4 bases and J by 4 bases, and 15 bases separated the two germline ends. This CDR3 spans 15 amino acids. The DNA read from the CDR3 is TGTGCCAGCAGCCTGACACACGTTCCAGGAAACACC. Protein: CASSLTHVPGNT. The entire CDR3 protein reads CASSLTHVPGNTIYF.

About this clone itself: The read comes to an end 3 residues before the CDR3 does, leaving the germline J gene to fill in the end. J is TRBJ1-2 and V is TRBV19; 8 bases are a match to TRBD1. The CDR3 sequence is 15 residues long. Germline V lookup: CDR1 LNHDA, CDR2 SQIVND (reference sequence). The CDR3 loop is CASSTFGTGGYDYTF. The covered CDR3 bases are TGTGCCAGTAGTACGTTCGGGACAGGTGGCTACGAC.

Regarding this clone: The read falls 3 residues short of the CDR3 end, and the missing part is taken from the germline J gene. This chain links TRBV7-9 with TRBJ2-4, with TRBD1 identical over 7 bases. This CDR3 is 14 amino acids long. Germline loops: CDR1 SEHNR, CDR2 FQNEAQ (reference sequence). CDR3 sequence: CASSLVADRVGQYF. The covered CDR3 bases are TGTGCCAGCAGCTTAGTAGCAGACAGGGTTGGT. Drawing the rest from reference TRBV7-9 and TRBJ2-4, the complete variable domain is DTGVSQNPRHKITKRGQNVTFRCDPISEHNRLYWYRQTLGQGPEFLTYFQNEAQLEKSRLLSDRFSAERPKGSFSTLEIQRTEQGDSAMYLCASSLVADRVGQYFGAGTRLSVL.

Turning to this clone: The read finishes 3 residues shy of the CDR3 end, and the germline J gene is used to complete it. V and J are TRBV19 and TRBJ2-3, with D perhaps TRBD1 (6 bases). Germline-derived CDR1 and CDR2 are LNHDA and SQIVND (reference sequence). CDR3 length: 16 amino acids. CDR3 sequence: CASSIGGNRVEQPQYF. The CDR3 bases that were read are TGTGCCAGTAGTATAGGGGGAAACAGGGTGGAGCAGCCG.

Remarks on this clone: The CDR3 goes on 3 residues after the read ends, and that part is filled in from the germline J gene. V is TRBV19 and J is TRBJ2-2; D might be TRBD1 (5 bases). Germline loops: CDR1 LNHDA, CDR2 SQIVND (reference sequence). There are 15 residues in the CDR3. CDR3 loop: CASSTASSGANVLFF. CDR3 DNA, as far as it was read: TGTGCCAGTAGTACGGCGTCCTCTGGGGCCAACGTG.

Incomplete CDR3 DNA: TGTGCCAGCAGCTCACCCCGGCGGGAGAGGGGCACAGATACG. As protein: CASSSPRRERGTDT. The CDR3, in full, reads CASSSPRRERGTDTQYF. This chain connects TRBV7-8 to TRBJ2-3; 7 nucleotides match TRBD2. The read gets to within 3 residues of the CDR3 end, and the germline J gene fills in the rest. Trimming removed 4 bases from V and 1 base from J; junction bases left unmatched: 11. The length of the CDR3 is 17 residues. Germline V gene sequence: CDR1 SGHVS, CDR2 FQNEAQ.

As for this clone: The CDR3 end falls 3 residues outside the read, so it is completed with the germline J gene. The chain uses TRBV12-3 or TRBV12-4 and TRBJ1-1, with D unresolved. The V and J ends lost 7 bases and 4 bases respectively, with 16 bases between them. CDR3 length: 14 residues. The CDR3 sequence: CASTPTHGGTEAFF. The CDR3 bases that were read are TGTGCCAGCACCCCGACACATGGAGGCACTGAA.

On this clone itself: The CDR3 extends 3 residues past the end of the read, so its final part is completed from the germline J gene. The V gene is TRBV20-1, the J gene TRBJ2-2; possibly TRBD1 for D (6 bases). Germline CDR1 DFQATT, CDR2 SNEGSKA (reference sequence). This CDR3 is built from 15 residues. V was clipped by 3 bases and J by 2 bases, with 13 bases between them. The CDR3 sequence: CSARARQANTGELFF. Incomplete CDR3 DNA: TGCAGTGCTAGGGCTAGACAGGCTAACACCGGGGAG.

With regard to this clone: The read gets to within 3 residues of the CDR3 end, and the germline J gene fills in the rest. The chain joins TRBV5-1 to TRBJ2-2; 7 positions agree with TRBD2. V lost 7 bases and J lost 4; bases outside the gene matches: 7. There are 14 residues in the CDR3. Looked up from germline, CDR1 is SGHRS and CDR2 is YFSETQ. The part of the CDR3 DNA that was read is TGCGCCAGCGAGAAGCGGGACTCCACCGGGGAG. This gives the protein CASEKRDSTGE. The CDR3 in full is CASEKRDSTGELFF.

Concerning this clone itself: The read is 3 residues too short to cover the CDR3 end, so that end is filled in from the germline J gene. The rearrangement uses TRBV30 and TRBJ2-2; 7 bases align to TRBD1. The CDR3 runs 15 residues. CDR1 is GTSNPN, CDR2 SVGIG, per germline (reference sequence). CDR3 DNA (partial): TGTGCCTGGGGCCGTCGGGACAGAAATAATTCACCG. Translating it yields CAWGRRDRNNSP. The CDR3, in full, reads CAWGRRDRNNSPLFF.

In the case of this clone: The CDR3 end is not reached by the read, which stops 3 residues before it; the germline J gene fills it in. The chain joins TRBV4-1 to TRBJ2-3; D unresolved. Germline CDR1 MGHRA, CDR2 YSYEKL. V was clipped by 3 bases and J by 0 bases, with 13 bases between them. The CDR3 consists of 16 residues. Incomplete CDR3 DNA: TGCGCCAGCAGCCAGCCTGTGAGGCAAAGCACAGATACG. It specifies CASSQPVRQSTDT. The entire CDR3 is CASSQPVRQSTDTQYF.

Of note for this clone: The read finishes 3 residues shy of the CDR3 end, and the germline J gene is used to complete it. The genes are TRBV28 and TRBJ2-1; 7 bases align to TRBD2. The trim removed 8 bases at V and 3 bases at J, leaving 10 bases unmatched. The CDR3 has 15 residues. The germline gives CDR1 MDHEN, CDR2 SYDVKM. Partial CDR3 DNA: TGTGCCAGCCTACTGCGTGGCGGGAGCTACAATGAG. The encoded protein is CASLLRGGSYNE. Given in full, the CDR3 is CASLLRGGSYNEQFF.

Concerning this clone: With the read ending 3 residues before the CDR3 end, the germline J gene is used to fill in that end. This sequence joins TRBV27 and TRBJ2-3, with 10 bases matching TRBD2. V dropped 7 bases and J dropped 2; count of bases not matched to a gene: 6. The CDR3 spans 15 residues. Per germline, CDR1 MNHEY and CDR2 SMNVEV (reference sequence). CDR3 DNA, as far as it was read: TGTGCCAGCACCCCACTAGCGGGGAACACAGATACG. Encoded protein: CASTPLAGNTDT. The full-length CDR3 reads as CASTPLAGNTDTQYF.

Remarks on this clone: One end of the junction does not line up with germline, which may come from a read error. The read terminates 3 residues ahead of where the CDR3 ends, so the germline J gene completes it. This sample also contains other DNA sequences that code for the same CDR3. The chain joins TRBV6-1 to TRBJ1-3; possibly TRBD1 for D (5 bases). This CDR3 comprises 15 residues. Germline-derived CDR1 and CDR2 are MNHNS and SASEGT. Partial CDR3 DNA: TGTGCCAGCAGTGATCCTGGACACTCTGGAAACACA. Its protein is CASSDPGHSGNT. The complete CDR3 reads CASSDPGHSGNTIYF.

As for this clone: Read sequence stops 3 residues before the CDR3 end, and the germline J gene provides the missing end. The rearrangement uses TRBV5-4 and TRBJ1-2; a weak D match, TRBD1 (5 bases). Germline CDR1 SGHNT, CDR2 YYREEE (reference sequence). The CDR3 contains 15 residues. V gave up 4 bases and J gave up 0 bases, with 13 bases separating them. The covered CDR3 bases are TGTGCCAGCAGCCCCACAGGCCTTTCTAACTATGGC. Protein sequence: CASSPTGLSNYG. The whole CDR3 protein is CASSPTGLSNYGYTF.

Comment on this clone: The CDR3 goes on 3 residues after the read ends, and that part is filled in from the germline J gene. The chain links TRBV10-2 to TRBJ2-2; 7 bases map to TRBD1. CDR1 and CDR2 (germline): WSHSY, SAAADI. This CDR3 spans 14 amino acids. The CDR3 DNA, read in part, is TGCGCCAGCAGTACCACCGGGACAGAAGGAAAG. It specifies CASSTTGTEGK. In full, the CDR3 reads CASSTTGTEGKLFF.

Comment on this clone: The read terminates 3 residues before the CDR3 end, so the remaining end is supplied by the germline J gene. The chain carries TRBV9 and TRBJ2-3; D gene ambiguous. V was cut by 0 bases and J by 1 base, with 9 bases left in between. The CDR3 length is 15 residues. Germline loops: CDR1 SGDLS, CDR2 YYNGEE. CDR3 in amino acids: CASSVDMSGTDTQYF. Incomplete CDR3 DNA: TGTGCCAGCAGCGTAGACATGTCCGGCACAGATACG.

As to this clone: The read stops 3 residues short of the end of the CDR3; the missing end is completed from the germline J gene. The genes are TRBV5-6 and TRBJ2-1; unclear D gene. V lost 2 bases to trimming and J lost 3 bases, with 6 bases between them. Per germline, CDR1 SGHDT and CDR2 YYEEEE. CDR3 length equals 13 residues. CDR3 sequence reads: CASSFPNYNEQFF. Partial CDR3 DNA: TGTGCCAGCAGCTTCCCTAACTACAATGAG.

As regards this clone: The read terminates 3 residues before the CDR3 end, so the remaining end is supplied by the germline J gene. This chain uses TRBV7-3 with TRBJ1-2, with D possibly TRBD1 on 6 matching bases. The CDR3 totals 13 residues. Germline CDR1 SGHTA, CDR2 FQGTGA. The DNA read from the CDR3 is TGTGCCAGCAGTCCGACCGGGGGGCCCAAC. Translation: CASSPTGGPN. In full, the CDR3 reads CASSPTGGPNYTF. The complete variable domain, with remaining parts taken from reference TRBV7-3 and TRBJ1-2, reads GAGVSQTPSNKVTEKGKYVELRCDPISGHTALYWYRQSLGQGPEFLIYFQGTGAADDSGLPNDRFFAVRPEGSVSTLKIQRTERGDSAVYLCASSPTGGPNYTFGSGTRLTVV.

A note on this clone: The read stops 3 residues short of the end of the CDR3; the missing end is completed from the germline J gene. This chain joins TRBV14 and TRBJ2-3; tentative D call: TRBD2 (6 bases). Per germline, CDR1 SGHDN and CDR2 FVKESK. The CDR3 runs to 16 residues. The CDR3 sequence is CASSERPGAGGETQYF. The sequenced CDR3 bases are TGTGCCAGCAGCGAACGACCGGGAGCCGGAGGGGAGACG.